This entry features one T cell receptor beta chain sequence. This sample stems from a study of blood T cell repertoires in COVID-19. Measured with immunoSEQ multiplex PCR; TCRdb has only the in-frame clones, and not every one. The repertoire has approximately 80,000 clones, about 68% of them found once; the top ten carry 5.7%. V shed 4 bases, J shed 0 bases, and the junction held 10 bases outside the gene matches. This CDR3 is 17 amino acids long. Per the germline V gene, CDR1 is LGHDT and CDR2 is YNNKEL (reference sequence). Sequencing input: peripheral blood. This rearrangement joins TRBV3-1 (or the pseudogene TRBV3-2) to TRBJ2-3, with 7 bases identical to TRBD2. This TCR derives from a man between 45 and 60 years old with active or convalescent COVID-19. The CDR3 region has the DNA TGTGCCAGCAGCCCACGACTGAGCGGGGTTAGCACAGATACGCAGTATTTT. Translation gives CASSPRLSGVSTDTQYF.